The present T cell receptor (beta chain) was sequenced within a study of T cell repertoires in cytomegalovirus infection. Study as a whole: In the study, CMV epitopes included recently identified HLA-C-restricted and well-studied HLA-B-restricted ones.

TCRdb passed the reads through MiXCR, listing each CDR3 protein once. Of some 940,000 distinct CDR3 sequences listed, roughly 30% are singletons. V was cut by 6 bases and J by 8 bases, with 14 bases left in between. The germline V gene has CDR1 MNHEY and CDR2 SMNVEV (reference sequence). The CDR3 loop spans 13 amino acids. This clonotype was recorded a few times. Its target is unknown. Study-level points and caveats: In two of eight donors, the top clonotype was HLA-C-restricted CMV-specific.

V and J are TRBV27 and TRBJ2-1; D is perhaps TRBD1 or TRBD2 (6 bases each). The receptor's source is a human donor in good health (CMV status not recorded). Some clones in this sample may be carry-over from other donors' samples. The material was cultured CD8+ T cells from PBMCs, obtained from culture after CMV antigen stimulation. This CDR3 reads CASSEGGGHEQFF. In DNA form, the CDR3 reads TGTGCCAGCAGCGAGGGGGGAGGCCATGAGCAGTTCTTC.